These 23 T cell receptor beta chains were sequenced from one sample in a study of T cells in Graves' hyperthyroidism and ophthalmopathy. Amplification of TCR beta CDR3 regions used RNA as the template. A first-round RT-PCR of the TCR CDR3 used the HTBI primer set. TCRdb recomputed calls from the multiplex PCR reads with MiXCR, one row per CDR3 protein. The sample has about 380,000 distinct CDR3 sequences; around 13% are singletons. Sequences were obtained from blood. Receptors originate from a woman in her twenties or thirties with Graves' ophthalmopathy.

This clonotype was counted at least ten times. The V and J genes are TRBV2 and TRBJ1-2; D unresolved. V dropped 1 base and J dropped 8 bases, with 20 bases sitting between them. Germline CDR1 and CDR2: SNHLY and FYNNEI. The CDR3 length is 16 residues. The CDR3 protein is CASSEGGPRALEGYTF. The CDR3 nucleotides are TGTGCCAGCAGTGAAGGAGGACCCCGAGCCCTGGAGGGCTACACCTTC.

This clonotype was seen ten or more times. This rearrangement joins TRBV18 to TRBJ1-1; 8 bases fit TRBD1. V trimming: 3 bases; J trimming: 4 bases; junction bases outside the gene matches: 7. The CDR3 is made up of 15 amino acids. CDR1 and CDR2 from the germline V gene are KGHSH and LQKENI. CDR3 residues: CASSPLDRVPTEAFF. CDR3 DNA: TGTGCCAGCTCACCCCTGGACAGGGTCCCCACTGAAGCTTTCTTT. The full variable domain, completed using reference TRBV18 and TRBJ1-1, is NAGVMQNPRHLVRRRGQEARLRCSPMKGHSHVYWYRQLPEEGLKFMVYLQKENIIDESGMPKERFSAEFPKEGPSILRIQQVVRGDSAAYFCASSPLDRVPTEAFFGQGTRLTVV.

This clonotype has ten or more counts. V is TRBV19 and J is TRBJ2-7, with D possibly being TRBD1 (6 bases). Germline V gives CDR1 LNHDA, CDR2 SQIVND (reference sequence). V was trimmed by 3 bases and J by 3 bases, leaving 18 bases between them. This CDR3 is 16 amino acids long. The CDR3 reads CASSMEPPTGVYEQYF. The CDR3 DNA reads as TGTGCCAGTAGTATGGAACCCCCGACAGGCGTCTACGAGCAGTACTTC.

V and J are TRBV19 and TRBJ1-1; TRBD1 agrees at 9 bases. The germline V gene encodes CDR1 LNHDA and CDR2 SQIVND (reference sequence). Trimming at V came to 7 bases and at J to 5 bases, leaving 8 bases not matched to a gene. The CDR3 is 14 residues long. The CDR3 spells CASTINRGQTEAFF. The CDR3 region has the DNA TGTGCCAGTACCATAAACAGGGGGCAGACTGAAGCTTTCTTT.

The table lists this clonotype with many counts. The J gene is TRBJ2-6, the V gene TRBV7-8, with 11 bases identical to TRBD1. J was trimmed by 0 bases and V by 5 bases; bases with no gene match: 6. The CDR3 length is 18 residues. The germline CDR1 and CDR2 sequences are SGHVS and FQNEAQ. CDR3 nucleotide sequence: TGTGCCAGCAGCGAGGACAGGGGGCTTGGCTCTGGGGCCAACGTCCTGACTTTC. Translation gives CASSEDRGLGSGANVLTF.

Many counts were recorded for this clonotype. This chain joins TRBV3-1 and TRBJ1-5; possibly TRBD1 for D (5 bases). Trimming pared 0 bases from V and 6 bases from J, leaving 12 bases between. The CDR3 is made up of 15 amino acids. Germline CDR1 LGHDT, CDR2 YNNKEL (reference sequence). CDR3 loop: CASSQDTGLGQPQHF. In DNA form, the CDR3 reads TGTGCCAGCAGCCAAGACACAGGTTTGGGTCAGCCCCAGCATTTT.

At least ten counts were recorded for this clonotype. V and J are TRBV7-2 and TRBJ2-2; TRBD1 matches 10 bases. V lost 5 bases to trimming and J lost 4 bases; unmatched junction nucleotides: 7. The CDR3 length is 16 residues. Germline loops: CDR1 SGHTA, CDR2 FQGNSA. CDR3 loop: CASSRTGTGVTGELFF. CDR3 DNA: TGTGCCAGCAGCCGGACCGGGACAGGGGTCACCGGGGAGCTGTTTTTT.

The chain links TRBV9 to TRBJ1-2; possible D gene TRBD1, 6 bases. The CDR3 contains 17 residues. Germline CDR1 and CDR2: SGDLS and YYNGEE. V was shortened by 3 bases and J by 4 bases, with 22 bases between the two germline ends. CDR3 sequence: CASSAPLRDKLSYGYTF. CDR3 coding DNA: TGTGCCAGCAGCGCCCCACTCCGGGACAAGCTATCCTATGGCTACACCTTC.

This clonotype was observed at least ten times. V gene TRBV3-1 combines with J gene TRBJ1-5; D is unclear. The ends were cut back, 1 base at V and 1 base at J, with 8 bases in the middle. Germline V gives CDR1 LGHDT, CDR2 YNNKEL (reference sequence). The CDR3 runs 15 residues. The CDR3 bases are TGTGCCAGCAGCCAAGGGAGTTGGAGCAATCAGCCCCAGCATTTT. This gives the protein CASSQGSWSNQPQHF. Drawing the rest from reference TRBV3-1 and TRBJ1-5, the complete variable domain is DTAVSQTPKYLVTQMGNDKSIKCEQNLGHDTMYWYKQDSKKFLKIMFSYNNKELIINETVPNRFSPKSPDKAHLNLHINSLELGDSAVYFCASSQGSWSNQPQHFGDGTRLSIL.

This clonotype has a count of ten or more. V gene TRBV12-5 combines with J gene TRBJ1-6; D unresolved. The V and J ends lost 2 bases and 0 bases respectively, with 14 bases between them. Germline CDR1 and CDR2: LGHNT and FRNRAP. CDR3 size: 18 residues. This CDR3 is CASGLSGAESSYNSPLHF. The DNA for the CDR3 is TGTGCTAGTGGTTTGTCGGGTGCGGAGAGCTCCTATAATTCACCCCTCCACTTT. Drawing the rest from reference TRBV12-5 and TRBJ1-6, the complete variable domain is DARVTQTPRHKVTEMGQEVTMRCQPILGHNTVFWYRQTMMQGLELLAYFRNRAPLDDSGMPKDRFSAEMPDATLATLKIQPSEPRDSAVYFCASGLSGAESSYNSPLHFGNGTRLTVT.

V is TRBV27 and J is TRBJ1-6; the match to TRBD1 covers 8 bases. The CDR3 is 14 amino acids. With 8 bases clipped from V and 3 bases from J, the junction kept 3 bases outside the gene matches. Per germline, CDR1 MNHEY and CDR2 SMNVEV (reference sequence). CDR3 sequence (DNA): TGTGCCAGCTCTACAGGGGGCTATAATTCACCCCTCCACTTT. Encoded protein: CASSTGGYNSPLHF.

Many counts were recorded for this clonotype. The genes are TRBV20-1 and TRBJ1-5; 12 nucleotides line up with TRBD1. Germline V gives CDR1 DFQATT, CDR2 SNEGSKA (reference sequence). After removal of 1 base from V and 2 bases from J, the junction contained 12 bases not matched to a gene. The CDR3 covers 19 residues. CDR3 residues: CSARARDRGPLYRNQPQHF. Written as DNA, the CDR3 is TGCAGTGCTAGAGCCCGGGACAGGGGGCCGCTGTATCGCAATCAGCCCCAGCATTTT.

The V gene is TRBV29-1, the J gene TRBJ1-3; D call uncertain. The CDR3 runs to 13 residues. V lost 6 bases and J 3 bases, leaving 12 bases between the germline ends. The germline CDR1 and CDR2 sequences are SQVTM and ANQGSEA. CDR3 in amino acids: CSVSPAVGNTIYF. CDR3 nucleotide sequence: TGCAGCGTAAGCCCCGCAGTTGGAAACACCATATATTTT.

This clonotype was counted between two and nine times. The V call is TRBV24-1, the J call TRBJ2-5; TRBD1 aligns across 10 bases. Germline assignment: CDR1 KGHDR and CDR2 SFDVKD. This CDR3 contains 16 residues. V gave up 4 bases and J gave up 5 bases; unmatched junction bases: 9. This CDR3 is CATSDRGTGVGETQYF. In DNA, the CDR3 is TGTGCCACCAGTGACCGAGGGACAGGGGTGGGGGAGACCCAGTACTTC.

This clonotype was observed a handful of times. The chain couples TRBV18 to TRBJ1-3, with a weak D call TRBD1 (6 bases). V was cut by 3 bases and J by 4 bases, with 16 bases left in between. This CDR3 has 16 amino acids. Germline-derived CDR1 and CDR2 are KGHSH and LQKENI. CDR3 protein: CASSPGTPAIGNTIYF. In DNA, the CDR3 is TGTGCCAGCTCACCTGGGACACCGGCCATAGGAAACACCATATATTTT.

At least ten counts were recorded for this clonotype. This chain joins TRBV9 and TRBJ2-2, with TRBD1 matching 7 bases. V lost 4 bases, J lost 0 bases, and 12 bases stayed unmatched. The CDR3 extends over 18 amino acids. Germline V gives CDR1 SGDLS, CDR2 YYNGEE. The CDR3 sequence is CASSKRDNTGANTGELFF. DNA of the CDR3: TGTGCCAGCAGCAAACGCGATAATACAGGGGCGAACACCGGGGAGCTGTTTTTT.

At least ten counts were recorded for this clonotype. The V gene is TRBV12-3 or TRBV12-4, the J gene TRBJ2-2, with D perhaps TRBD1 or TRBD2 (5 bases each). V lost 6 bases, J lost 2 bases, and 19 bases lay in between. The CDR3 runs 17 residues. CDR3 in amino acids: CASSRAREQTNTGELFF. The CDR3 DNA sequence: TGTGCCAGCAGCCGCGCCAGGGAGCAAACAAACACCGGGGAGCTGTTTTTT.

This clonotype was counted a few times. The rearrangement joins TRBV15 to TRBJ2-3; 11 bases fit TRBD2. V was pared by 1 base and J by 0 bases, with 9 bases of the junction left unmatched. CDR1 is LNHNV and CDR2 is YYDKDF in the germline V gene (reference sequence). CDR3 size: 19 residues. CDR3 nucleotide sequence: TGTGCCACCAGCAGAGCCCTTAGCGGGGGGGTCCTTAGCACAGATACGCAGTATTTT. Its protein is CATSRALSGGVLSTDTQYF.

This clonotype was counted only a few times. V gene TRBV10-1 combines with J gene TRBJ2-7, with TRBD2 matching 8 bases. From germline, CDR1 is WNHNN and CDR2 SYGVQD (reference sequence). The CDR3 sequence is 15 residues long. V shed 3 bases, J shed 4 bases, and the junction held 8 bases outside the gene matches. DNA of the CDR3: TGCGCCAGCAGTGAAAAGCGGGGGCCTCAATACGAGCAGTACTTC. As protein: CASSEKRGPQYEQYF.

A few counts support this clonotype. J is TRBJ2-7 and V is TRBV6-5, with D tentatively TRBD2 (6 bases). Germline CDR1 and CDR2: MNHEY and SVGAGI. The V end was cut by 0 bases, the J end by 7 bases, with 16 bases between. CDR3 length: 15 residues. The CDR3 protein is CASSYSIQARGEQYF. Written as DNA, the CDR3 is TGTGCCAGCAGTTACTCGATCCAGGCCCGGGGGGAGCAGTACTTC.

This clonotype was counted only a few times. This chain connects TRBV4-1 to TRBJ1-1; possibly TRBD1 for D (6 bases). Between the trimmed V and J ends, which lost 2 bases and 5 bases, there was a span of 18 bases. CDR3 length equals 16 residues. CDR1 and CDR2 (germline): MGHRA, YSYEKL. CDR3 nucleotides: TGCGCCAGCAGCCAATATGACCAGGGGTCGGAAACTGAAGCTTTCTTT. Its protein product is CASSQYDQGSETEAFF.

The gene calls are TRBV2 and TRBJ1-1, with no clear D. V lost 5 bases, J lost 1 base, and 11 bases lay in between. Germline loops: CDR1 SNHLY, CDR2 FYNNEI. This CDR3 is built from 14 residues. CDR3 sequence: CASSSEVTNTEAFF. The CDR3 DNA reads TGTGCCAGCAGTTCCGAAGTTACGAACACTGAAGCTTTCTTT.

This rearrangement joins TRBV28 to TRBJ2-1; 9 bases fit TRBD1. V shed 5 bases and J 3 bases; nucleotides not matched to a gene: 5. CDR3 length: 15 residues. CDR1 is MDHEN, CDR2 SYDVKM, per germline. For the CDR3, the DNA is TGTGCCAGCAGTGGGACAGGGTCTTTCTACAATGAGCAGTTCTTC. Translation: CASSGTGSFYNEQFF.